Shown below are 23 T cell receptor beta chains from a single sample sequenced in a study of cytomegalovirus exposure and HLA in healthy donors (dated by TCRdb to 2015 to 2018). Receptor amplification or capture employed the immunoSEQ multiplex PCR assay. For the multiplex PCR, a mixture combining 60 forward primers for TCR Vbeta segments and 13 reverse primers for TCR Jbeta segments was used. The immuneACCESS repertoire file appears here via TCRdb, limited to in-frame rearrangements. These files lack a portion of the clones; in checked studies, under half of the deficit traces to unresolved V genes, and the cause of the others is not known. Within this sample are under 200,000 clones, with roughly 78% of them counted one time only. Around 0.69% of the sample is taken by the ten largest. Sequenced input: PBMCs. The source is a woman aged 35 to 49 in good health and CMV-seronegative.

V and J are TRBV2 and TRBJ1-2; TRBD1 agrees at 9 bases. The CDR3 length is 15 residues. CDR1 is SNHLY, CDR2 FYNNEI, per germline. The V and J ends lost 1 base and 8 bases, in that order; junction bases with no gene match: 8. As DNA, the CDR3 is TGTGCCAGCAGTGAAGAGGACAGGGGAATAGGAGGCTACACCTTC. Its protein is CASSEEDRGIGGYTF.

Only one count was recorded for this clone. This chain uses TRBV15 with TRBJ1-1; TRBD1 matches 7 bases. V shed 2 bases, J shed 3 bases, and the junction held 6 bases outside the gene matches. CDR1 and CDR2 (germline): LNHNV, YYDKDF (reference sequence). This CDR3 is built from 15 residues. The DNA for the CDR3 is TGTGCCACCAGCAGAACGACAGGGCTGGACACTGAAGCTTTCTTT. This translates into CATSRTTGLDTEAFF.

The chain carries TRBV9 and TRBJ2-7, with 7 bases that match TRBD2. The CDR3 sequence is 14 residues long. V lost 4 bases, J lost 5 bases, and 9 bases stayed unmatched. Germline V gives CDR1 SGDLS, CDR2 YYNGEE. The CDR3 region is CASSSGPAGDEQYF. DNA for the CDR3: TGTGCCAGCAGCTCCGGACCGGCGGGGGACGAGCAGTACTTC.

The V and J genes are TRBV5-1 and TRBJ2-5; a possible D gene is TRBD1 (6 bases). V was trimmed by 3 bases and J by 1 base, leaving 13 bases between them. This CDR3 region has 15 residues. Germline CDR1 SGHRS, CDR2 YFSETQ. CDR3 sequence: CASSSNTGIQETQYF. Written as DNA, the CDR3 is TGCGCCAGCAGCTCGAATACAGGGATCCAAGAGACCCAGTACTTC.

The V call is TRBV7-8, the J call TRBJ1-2; 8 positions match TRBD1. Trimming at V came to 5 bases and at J to 8 bases, leaving 16 bases not matched to a gene. The CDR3 is made up of 16 amino acids. The germline gives CDR1 SGHVS, CDR2 FQNEAQ. CDR3 residues: CASSITMDREGKGYTF. The CDR3 coding sequence is TGTGCCAGCAGCATTACGATGGACAGGGAAGGAAAAGGCTACACCTTC.

V gene TRBV5-4 combines with J gene TRBJ2-4; 8 nucleotides agree with TRBD1. This CDR3 spans 15 amino acids. Germline CDR1 SGHNT, CDR2 YYREEE (reference sequence). V shed 4 bases, J shed 6 bases, and the junction held 9 bases outside the gene matches. CDR3 nucleotides: TGTGCCAGCAGCCCCCAGGGGGCTAGCGTAAACATTCAGTACTTC. This translates into CASSPQGASVNIQYF.

The chain employs TRBV5-4 and TRBJ2-7; no clear D. Germline-derived CDR1 and CDR2 are SGHNT and YYREEE (reference sequence). The V and J ends lost 0 bases and 5 bases respectively, with 12 bases between them. The CDR3 has 14 amino acids. This CDR3 is CASSLEVTSDEQYF. The CDR3 region has the DNA TGTGCCAGCAGCTTGGAGGTGACATCGGACGAGCAGTACTTC.

The CDR3 nucleotides are TGTGCCAGCAGCCCCGGGGGGTTCTACGAGCAGTACTTC. This translates into CASSPGGFYEQYF. V usage is TRBV11-2 and J usage is TRBJ2-7; 7 bases line up with TRBD2. Germline V gene data show CDR1 as SGHAT and CDR2 as FQNNGV. The CDR3 covers 13 residues. Trimming removed 5 bases from V and 3 bases from J; junction bases left unmatched: 4.

V is TRBV2 and J is TRBJ1-1; 11 positions match TRBD1. V gave up 7 bases and J gave up 4 bases; unmatched junction bases: 2. There are 13 residues in the CDR3. CDR1 and CDR2 from the germline V gene are SNHLY and FYNNEI. The CDR3 sequence is CASTGTGGTEAFF. The CDR3 region has the DNA TGTGCCAGCACCGGGACAGGGGGCACTGAAGCTTTCTTT.

This chain connects TRBV27 to TRBJ1-2; TRBD1 agrees at 8 bases. V was pared by 3 bases and J by 6 bases, with 9 bases of the junction left unmatched. The CDR3 runs to 15 residues. CDR1 MNHEY and CDR2 SMNVEV come from the germline V gene (reference sequence). CDR3 nucleotide sequence: TGTGCCAGCAGTTTTACTTCTTGGACAGGGAATGGCTACACCTTC. Residues: CASSFTSWTGNGYTF.

V and J are TRBV19 and TRBJ2-7, with D possibly being TRBD2 (6 bases). Germline CDR1 reads LNHDA; CDR2 reads SQIVND (reference sequence). CDR3 length: 15 residues. The germline V and J ends were trimmed by 4 bases and 5 bases, with 18 bases remaining between them. This CDR3 reads CASSKGTSSLDEQYF. CDR3 nucleotides: TGTGCCAGTAGTAAAGGTACTAGCTCACTCGACGAGCAGTACTTC. Using reference TRBV19 and TRBJ2-7 for the parts outside the CDR3, the full variable domain is DGGITQSPKYLFRKEGQNVTLSCEQNLNHDAMYWYRQDPGQGLRLIYYSQIVNDFQKGDIAEGYSVSREKKESFPLTVTSAQKNPTAFYLCASSKGTSSLDEQYFGPGTRLTVT.

CDR3 DNA: TGTGCCAGCAGTCCGGACAGTCGAAACCCTAGCTCCTATAATTCACCCCTCCACTTT. This codes for CASSPDSRNPSSYNSPLHF. This chain connects TRBV7-8 to TRBJ1-6; D is possibly TRBD1 (6 bases). V gave up 6 bases and J gave up 0 bases, with 21 bases separating them. The CDR3 runs 19 residues. Germline V lookup: CDR1 SGHVS, CDR2 FQNEAQ.

This chain uses TRBV30 with TRBJ2-1, with D possibly TRBD1 on 5 matching bases. The V end was cut by 2 bases, the J end by 15 bases, with 17 bases between. The V gene's germline CDR1 is GTSNPN and CDR2 SVGIG (reference sequence). The length of the CDR3 is 12 residues. The CDR3 bases are TGTGCCTGGAGTCATATTGGGGCTAGTGGGTTCTTC. This codes for CAWSHIGASGFF. The full variable domain, rest sourced from reference TRBV30 and TRBJ2-1, is SQTIHQWPATLVQPVGSPLSLECTVEGTSNPNLYWYRQAAGRGLQLLFYSVGIGQISSEVPQNLSASRPQDRQFILSSKKLLLSDSGFYLCAWSHIGASGFFGPGTRLTVL.

The chain is built from TRBV7-9 and TRBJ2-2, with 8 bases that match TRBD1. The trim removed 5 bases at V and 1 base at J, leaving 3 bases unmatched. Per germline, CDR1 SEHNR and CDR2 FQNEAQ (reference sequence). CDR3 size: 15 residues. CDR3 DNA sequence: TGTGCCAGCAGCCCCGGGACAGGGAACACCGGGGAGCTGTTTTTT. This translates into CASSPGTGNTGELFF.

The chain links TRBV28 to TRBJ2-3; 11 bases are shared with TRBD1. CDR1 is MDHEN and CDR2 is SYDVKM in the germline V gene. Trimming at V came to 3 bases and at J to 4 bases, leaving 3 bases not matched to a gene. The CDR3 has 15 amino acids. The CDR3 coding sequence is TGTGCCAGCAGTTTTCGGACAGGGGGCTCAGATACGCAGTATTTT. Its protein is CASSFRTGGSDTQYF.

The rearrangement joins TRBV5-1 to TRBJ2-1; 9 nucleotides match TRBD2. The germline gives CDR1 SGHRS, CDR2 YFSETQ. CDR3 length: 14 amino acids. The junction had 5 bases not matched to a gene; V was cut back by 4 bases and J by 6 bases. This chain's CDR3 is CASSPGGGANEQFF. The CDR3 DNA follows: TGCGCCAGCAGCCCGGGCGGGGGGGCCAATGAGCAGTTCTTC.

This clone is a singleton in its sample. The chain has TRBV5-1 and TRBJ1-3; D is perhaps TRBD1 (5 bases). The CDR3 sequence is 17 residues long. Germline V gene sequence: CDR1 SGHRS, CDR2 YFSETQ. The ends were cut back, 3 bases at V and 2 bases at J, with 18 bases in the middle. CDR3 nucleotide sequence: TGCGCCAGCAGCTCCAGCGACGGGGGGTTAACTGGAAACACCATATATTTT. It yields the protein CASSSSDGGLTGNTIYF.

This clone was recorded only once. The V call is TRBV10-1, the J call TRBJ1-5; 7 bases align to TRBD1. The V and J ends lost 6 bases and 3 bases, in that order; junction bases with no gene match: 5. Looked up from germline, CDR1 is WNHNN and CDR2 is SYGVQD (reference sequence). CDR3 length: 14 amino acids. The CDR3 sequence is CASRGDRPNQPQHF. CDR3 nucleotide sequence: TGCGCCAGCAGGGGGGACAGACCCAATCAGCCCCAGCATTTT.

Comments on this clone: In this CDR3 the conserved last residue, phenylalanine or tryptophan, is missing, so a read error is likely. The gene calls are TRBV6-1 and TRBJ1-6, with 7 bases fitting TRBD1. J lost 6 bases, V lost 4 bases, and 3 bases had no gene match. CDR1 MNHNS and CDR2 SASEGT come from the germline V gene. This CDR3 is built from 14 residues. The DNA of the CDR3 is TGTGCCAGCAGTGTAAGACAGGGTAATTCACCCCTCCACCTT. It encodes CASSVRQGNSPLHL.

This chain joins TRBV7-2 and TRBJ1-1; 8 bases match TRBD1. The CDR3 extends over 15 amino acids. Trimming took 5 bases from V and 3 from J; bases not matched to a gene: 8. The germline CDR1 and CDR2 sequences are SGHTA and FQGNSA. CDR3 coding DNA: TGTGCCAGCAGCCCTCGGGACAGGTTGTACACTGAAGCTTTCTTT. It codes for CASSPRDRLYTEAFF.

J is TRBJ2-3 and V is TRBV4-3, with D unclear. The V and J ends lost 0 bases and 1 base respectively, with 11 bases between them. Per germline, CDR1 LGHNA and CDR2 YSLEER. This CDR3 is 16 amino acids long. The CDR3 nucleotides read TGCGCCAGCAGCCAAGATGTATATGAGCGCACAGATACGCAGTATTTT. Translated: CASSQDVYERTDTQYF.

The J gene is TRBJ1-2, the V gene TRBV19; 7 positions agree with TRBD1. Germline V lookup: CDR1 LNHDA, CDR2 SQIVND (reference sequence). The CDR3 has 13 residues. V was pared by 5 bases and J by 5 bases, with 5 bases of the junction left unmatched. CDR3 loop: CASSPRRGYGYTF. The CDR3 coding sequence is TGTGCCAGTAGTCCCCGCAGGGGGTATGGCTACACCTTC.

This clone was seen at least ten times. The chain uses TRBV27 and TRBJ2-7; maybe TRBD1 (6 bases). The germline CDR1 and CDR2 sequences are MNHEY and SMNVEV (reference sequence). Trimming took 8 bases from V and 6 from J, leaving 14 bases between them. The CDR3 loop spans 12 amino acids. The CDR3 DNA reads TGTGCCAGCGGGGCCCAGGGGCGCGAGCAGTACTTC. This sequence encodes CASGAQGREQYF.